Listed here are 19 T cell receptor beta chains from one sample, sequenced in a study of T cell responses to AZD1222 COVID-19 vaccine. The method was immunoSEQ multiplex PCR; TCRdb's version includes in-frame clones alone and lacks a portion of them. The table records about 130,000 clones, roughly 90% of them present only once. The sequencing used peripheral blood, collected on day 0 of AZD1222 vaccination. The origin of the receptors is an adult in good health.

J is TRBJ2-7 and V is TRBV5-1; D remains unclear. The V and J ends lost 4 bases and 6 bases respectively, with 14 bases between them. The CDR3 sequence is 13 residues long. Looked up from germline, CDR1 is SGHRS and CDR2 is YFSETQ. The CDR3 DNA reads as TGCGCCAGCAGCCGCCCGGACCCTTCCGAGCAGTACTTC. Protein: CASSRPDPSEQYF.

The V gene is TRBV19, the J gene TRBJ2-5; unclear D gene. V was pared by 5 bases and J by 4 bases, with 8 bases between. CDR1 LNHDA and CDR2 SQIVND come from the germline V gene (reference sequence). There are 12 residues in the CDR3. The CDR3 loop is CASSGVLETQYF. In nucleotides, the CDR3 is TGTGCCAGTAGTGGGGTGTTAGAGACCCAGTACTTC.

The chain combines TRBV3-1 (or the pseudogene TRBV3-2) with TRBJ1-5, with a weak D call TRBD1 (6 bases). Trimming pared 1 base from V and 3 bases from J, leaving 13 bases between. The CDR3 extends over 16 amino acids. Germline lookup yields CDR1 LGHDT and CDR2 YNNKEL (reference sequence). The CDR3, as DNA: TGTGCCAGCAGCCAAGGCAGGGACACCTACAATCAGCCCCAGCATTTT. This sequence encodes CASSQGRDTYNQPQHF.

This chain joins TRBV4-2 and TRBJ1-1, with 8 bases lining up with TRBD1. The J segment lost 11 bases and the V segment lost 2 bases, leaving 7 bases of the junction unmatched. The CDR3 is 13 residues long. Germline V gene sequence: CDR1 LGHNA, CDR2 YNFKEQ. The CDR3 is CASSQQGQGAAFF. The CDR3 DNA is TGTGCCAGCAGCCAACAAGGACAGGGCGCGGCTTTCTTT.

The chain links TRBV11-2 to TRBJ1-1; TRBD1 might be the D (5 bases). Trimming cost V 4 bases and J 3 bases, with 9 bases left between them. CDR1 and CDR2 from the germline V gene are SGHAT and FQNNGV. The CDR3 length is 13 residues. The CDR3 here is CASSYRRDTEAFF. The CDR3 bases are TGTGCCAGCAGCTACAGGAGGGACACTGAAGCTTTCTTT.

The chain joins TRBV6-5 to TRBJ1-4; 8 nucleotides agree with TRBD1. The CDR3 contains 13 residues. Trimming cost V 8 bases and J 3 bases; bases outside gene matches: 2. Germline loops: CDR1 MNHEY, CDR2 SVGAGI. CDR3 sequence: CASRQGSNEKLFF. The DNA of the CDR3 is TGTGCCAGCCGACAGGGGTCTAATGAAAAACTGTTTTTT.

The chain employs TRBV10-3 and TRBJ2-7, with D possibly being TRBD1 or TRBD2 (5 bases each). The germline V gene has CDR1 ENHRY and CDR2 SYGVKD. The CDR3 loop spans 16 amino acids. The V end lost 3 bases, the J end lost 2 bases, and 17 bases lay between the germline ends. CDR3 nucleotides: TGTGCCATCAGTGACCTCGGGGTACAGGCAACCTACGAGCAGTACTTC. Protein: CAISDLGVQATYEQYF.

The V gene is TRBV27, the J gene TRBJ1-1; no clear D. V was clipped by 7 bases and J by 3 bases, with 12 bases between them. This CDR3 spans 13 amino acids. Germline loops: CDR1 MNHEY, CDR2 SMNVEV (reference sequence). The CDR3 sequence: CASTTGPYTEAFF. Written as DNA, the CDR3 is TGTGCCAGCACTACCGGCCCCTACACTGAAGCTTTCTTT.

The rearrangement links TRBV29-1 to TRBJ1-1; D gene ambiguous. Germline loops: CDR1 SQVTM, CDR2 ANQGSEA. This CDR3 contains 13 residues. V lost 6 bases, J lost 1 base, and 12 bases lay in between. The CDR3 protein is CSVPSPKNTEAFF. The CDR3 DNA is TGCAGCGTCCCTTCTCCCAAGAACACTGAAGCTTTCTTT. The variable domain in full, with the rest retrieved from reference TRBV29-1 and TRBJ1-1, is SAVISQKPSRDICQRGTSLTIQCQVDSQVTMMFWYRQQPGQSLTLIATANQGSEATYESGFVIDKFPISRPNLTFSTLTVSNMSPEDSSIYLCSVPSPKNTEAFFGQGTRLTVV.

The rearrangement joins TRBV7-2 to TRBJ2-7, with D possibly matching TRBD1 (5 bases). The CDR3 runs 16 residues. V was cut by 3 bases and J by 7 bases, with 22 bases left in between. Looked up from germline, CDR1 is SGHTA and CDR2 is FQGNSA. The CDR3 here is CASSFELGRASWEQYF. In DNA, the CDR3 is TGTGCCAGCAGCTTTGAGCTAGGCAGGGCCTCGTGGGAGCAGTACTTC.

The chain has TRBV5-1 and TRBJ1-2; D not certain. V lost 0 bases, J lost 6 bases, and 9 bases lay in between. There are 13 residues in the CDR3. The germline V gene has CDR1 SGHRS and CDR2 YFSETQ. Here the CDR3 reads CASSLGERDGYTF. As DNA, the CDR3 is TGCGCCAGCAGCTTGGGGGAACGGGATGGCTACACCTTC.

V is TRBV14 and J is TRBJ1-4; no clear D gene. Per the germline V gene, CDR1 is SGHDN and CDR2 is FVKESK. V gave up 1 base and J gave up 5 bases, with 11 bases separating them. CDR3 length: 15 residues. The CDR3 DNA sequence: TGTGCCAGCAGCCAAGGGCGGGGTCTGAATGAAAAACTGTTTTTT. Protein product: CASSQGRGLNEKLFF.

V usage is TRBV19 and J usage is TRBJ1-1; D gene unclear. The CDR3 sequence is 14 residues long. Germline CDR1 is LNHDA and CDR2 is SQIVND (reference sequence). Trimming left V 3 bases short and J 1 base short, with 9 bases between. CDR3 coding DNA: TGTGCCAGTAGTATTGCGCTTCCGAACACTGAAGCTTTCTTT. Translating gives CASSIALPNTEAFF.

The rearrangement uses TRBV19 and TRBJ1-5; a possible D gene is TRBD1 (5 bases). Trimming shortened V by 3 bases and J by 6 bases, and 9 bases separated the two germline ends. Germline assignment: CDR1 LNHDA and CDR2 SQIVND (reference sequence). This CDR3 contains 13 residues. CDR3: CASSIGASQPQHF. The CDR3 region has the DNA TGTGCCAGTAGTATCGGGGCGAGTCAGCCCCAGCATTTT.

The genes are TRBV7-8 and TRBJ1-1; D not resolved. Germline CDR1 reads SGHVS; CDR2 reads FQNEAQ. V shed 4 bases and J shed 0 bases, with 12 bases lying between them. There are 15 residues in the CDR3. This chain's CDR3 is CASSWSRALNTEAFF. The CDR3 coding sequence is TGTGCCAGCAGCTGGTCGCGGGCACTGAACACTGAAGCTTTCTTT.

The rearrangement links TRBV29-1 to TRBJ1-2; 7 bases match TRBD1. The CDR3 spans 11 residues. V gave up 6 bases and J gave up 8 bases; unmatched junction bases: 6. Germline values: CDR1 SQVTM, CDR2 ANQGSEA. The CDR3 DNA reads TGCAGCGTCCGACAGGGAGAGGGCTACACCTTC. Translation gives CSVRQGEGYTF. The full variable domain, completed using reference TRBV29-1 and TRBJ1-2, is SAVISQKPSRDICQRGTSLTIQCQVDSQVTMMFWYRQQPGQSLTLIATANQGSEATYESGFVIDKFPISRPNLTFSTLTVSNMSPEDSSIYLCSVRQGEGYTFGSGTRLTVV.

This sequence joins TRBV7-3 and TRBJ1-1; TRBD1 agrees at 8 bases. From germline, CDR1 is SGHTA and CDR2 FQGTGA. The CDR3 has 12 residues. After removal of 8 bases from V and 5 bases from J, the junction contained 4 bases not matched to a gene. CDR3 loop: CASGQGGTEAFF. In DNA, the CDR3 is TGTGCCAGCGGACAGGGAGGGACTGAAGCTTTCTTT.

This clone was detected a few times. The V and J genes are TRBV3-1 (or the pseudogene TRBV3-2) and TRBJ1-1, with a possible D match to TRBD1 (6 bases). Between the trimmed V and J ends, which lost 0 bases and 0 bases, there was a span of 20 bases. The CDR3 is 19 amino acids. Germline assignment: CDR1 LGHDT and CDR2 YNNKEL (reference sequence). This chain's CDR3 is CASSQEGIQGRLLNTEAFF. The CDR3 DNA is TGTGCCAGCAGCCAAGAAGGGATTCAGGGGCGGCTCCTGAACACTGAAGCTTTCTTT.

The CDR3 DNA reads TGTGCCAGCAGCCCCCCGGGAGGGAAGAGTGCTGAAGCTTTCTTT. This codes for CASSPPGGKSAEAFF. This rearrangement joins TRBV6-5 to TRBJ1-1, with D hard to call. The CDR3 is made up of 15 amino acids. Germline V gene data show CDR1 as MNHEY and CDR2 as SVGAGI. With 6 bases removed from V and 6 bases from J, the gap between germline ends came to 20 bases.